The 6 T cell receptor beta chains below were found in one sample sequenced in a study of T cell responses to AZD1222 COVID-19 vaccine. TCRdb's copy holds only in-frame clones and misses some; the assay was immunoSEQ multiplex PCR. Among approximately 81,000 clones listed, 83% were seen once. The material was peripheral blood, obtained 28 days after the second AZD1222 dose. Receptors were obtained from an adult who received the AZD1222 COVID-19 vaccine.

The CDR3 protein is CASSLDVGSTDTQYF. The CDR3 DNA reads TGCGCCAGCAGCTTGGACGTCGGCAGCACAGATACGCAGTATTTT. The chain joins TRBV5-1 to TRBJ2-3; D call uncertain. Trimming removed 0 bases at V and 0 bases at J, with 8 bases between. Germline V gives CDR1 SGHRS, CDR2 YFSETQ. CDR3 size: 15 residues.

This clone was seen just once. The V gene is TRBV7-9, the J gene TRBJ2-3, with a possible D match to TRBD2 (5 bases). The V gene lost 5 bases and the J gene lost 2 bases, with 14 bases spanning the gap. Germline values: CDR1 SEHNR, CDR2 FQNEAQ (reference sequence). The CDR3 is 15 amino acids. As DNA, the CDR3 is TGTGCCAGCAGCCCCAAGCGGAGGTTCACAGATACGCAGTATTTT. Translated, it gives CASSPKRRFTDTQYF.

This chain connects TRBV7-9 to TRBJ1-1; D is uncertain. V was clipped by 0 bases and J by 2 bases, with 4 bases between them. The CDR3 has 13 residues. In germline, CDR1 is SEHNR, CDR2 FQNEAQ (reference sequence). CDR3 nucleotides: TGTGCCAGCAGCTTAGCCTACAACACTGAAGCTTTCTTT. The encoded protein is CASSLAYNTEAFF. Using reference TRBV7-9 and TRBJ1-1 for the parts outside the CDR3, the full variable domain is DTGVSQNPRHKITKRGQNVTFRCDPISEHNRLYWYRQTLGQGPEFLTYFQNEAQLEKSRLLSDRFSAERPKGSFSTLEIQRTEQGDSAMYLCASSLAYNTEAFFGQGTRLTVV.

V usage is TRBV10-1 and J usage is TRBJ1-2, with 7 bases matching TRBD1. Germline V gene lookup returns CDR1 WNHNN and CDR2 SYGVQD (reference sequence). V trimming: 0 bases; J trimming: 4 bases; junction bases outside the gene matches: 2. The CDR3 runs 14 residues. CDR3 loop: CASSESTGIYGYTF. CDR3 in DNA: TGCGCCAGCAGTGAGTCGACAGGGATCTATGGCTACACCTTC.

V and J are TRBV6-5 and TRBJ1-5; D is undetermined. Germline V CDR1 and CDR2: MNHEY, SVGAGI. The CDR3 has 13 residues. V gave up 0 bases and J gave up 5 bases, with 5 bases separating them. The CDR3 DNA is TGTGCCAGCAGTTACTCTCCCCATCAGCCCCAGCATTTT. Its translation: CASSYSPHQPQHF.

This clone has only one observation. The rearrangement links TRBV28 to TRBJ2-7, with 7 bases aligning to TRBD2. The CDR3 spans 16 residues. V lost 4 bases to trimming and J lost 0 bases; unmatched junction nucleotides: 9. Germline lookup yields CDR1 MDHEN and CDR2 SYDVKM. The CDR3, as DNA: TGTGCCAGCAGTTCCCCGAGGCCTAGCGGCTCCTACGAGCAGTACTTC. Translated: CASSSPRPSGSYEQYF.